The next 18 T cell receptor beta chains were all read from a single sample in a study of cytomegalovirus exposure and HLA in healthy donors. PCR involved 60 Vbeta and 13 Jbeta primers. Assay used: immunoSEQ multiplex PCR; TCRdb lists only in-frame clones, some missing. This table has around 100,000 clones, approximately 79% appearing once. The sample was PBMCs. The receptors come from a woman between 55 and 75 years old in good health and CMV-seropositive.

The rearrangement links TRBV9 to TRBJ2-1; D possibly corresponds to TRBD2 (5 bases). The germline V and J ends were trimmed by 3 bases and 6 bases, with 16 bases remaining between them. The CDR3 length is 15 residues. CDR1 is SGDLS and CDR2 is YYNGEE in the germline V gene. The CDR3 DNA sequence: TGTGCCAGCAGCGCCCTTGGTGGGAGTGGCAATGAGCAGTTCTTC. This sequence encodes CASSALGGSGNEQFF. Full variable domain (remainder filled in from reference TRBV9 and TRBJ2-1): DSGVTQTPKHLITATGQRVTLRCSPRSGDLSVYWYQQSLDQGLQFLIQYYNGEERAKGNILERFSAQQFPDLHSELNLSSLELGDSALYFCASSALGGSGNEQFFGPGTRLTVL.

The gene calls are TRBV19 and TRBJ2-1; 12 bases are a match to TRBD2. With V trimmed by 2 bases and J by 7 bases, 3 bases remained unmatched. There are 15 residues in the CDR3. Germline-derived CDR1 and CDR2 are LNHDA and SQIVND (reference sequence). The CDR3 here is CASSILAGGLNEQFF. CDR3 in DNA: TGTGCCAGTAGTATACTAGCGGGAGGGTTAAATGAGCAGTTCTTC.

The rearrangement uses TRBV18 and TRBJ1-2, with D perhaps matching TRBD1 (5 bases). The V end lost 5 bases, the J end lost 8 bases, and 18 bases lay between the germline ends. This CDR3 is built from 14 residues. Germline CDR1 is KGHSH and CDR2 is LQKENI. CDR3 DNA: TGTGCCAGCTCAACCCCGACAGAGGCAAGGGGCTACACCTTC. Translating it yields CASSTPTEARGYTF.

The table lists this clone with a few counts. This chain uses TRBV7-2 with TRBJ1-1; no firm D call. This CDR3 has 13 amino acids. V dropped 3 bases and J dropped 1 base, with 6 bases sitting between them. CDR1 is SGHTA, CDR2 FQGNSA, per germline. Written as DNA, the CDR3 is TGTGCCAGCAGCTTCCACACGAACACTGAAGCTTTCTTT. This sequence encodes CASSFHTNTEAFF.

The chain has TRBV7-8 and TRBJ2-1; TRBD2 aligns across 16 bases. The V gene's germline CDR1 is SGHVS and CDR2 FQNEAQ. V was pared by 8 bases and J by 8 bases, with 21 bases of the junction left unmatched. The CDR3 has 20 amino acids. This CDR3 reads CASGNKGLAGGRGLVYEQFF. The CDR3 nucleotides are TGTGCCAGCGGGAATAAGGGACTAGCGGGAGGGCGAGGATTGGTGTATGAGCAGTTCTTC.

J is TRBJ2-2 and V is TRBV6-4; the D gene is possibly TRBD1 (5 bases). Trimming removed 3 bases from V and 4 bases from J, with 6 bases in between. Germline V gene data show CDR1 as MRHNA and CDR2 as SNTAGT. This CDR3 has 13 amino acids. This CDR3 is CASSEGATGELFF. In DNA form, the CDR3 reads TGTGCCAGCAGTGAAGGGGCCACCGGGGAGCTGTTTTTT.

In this sample, this clone turned up a few times. The chain links TRBV4-1 to TRBJ1-4; maybe TRBD1 (5 bases). The germline V gene encodes CDR1 MGHRA and CDR2 YSYEKL. Deletions cut 3 bases from V and 2 bases from J, with 22 bases between. The CDR3 totals 19 residues. The DNA for the CDR3 is TGCGCCAGCAGCCACCGTGGGCAGGGAGGTTCTCGGACTAATGAAAAACTGTTTTTT. It yields the protein CASSHRGQGGSRTNEKLFF.

The chain is built from TRBV2 and TRBJ2-6; D is possibly TRBD2 (6 bases). CDR3 length: 15 residues. Trimming removed 9 bases at V and 4 bases at J, with 16 bases between. The germline V gene has CDR1 SNHLY and CDR2 FYNNEI. The DNA for the CDR3 is TGTGCCAGACGGCGGGGATCCTCCGGGGCCAACGTCCTGACTTTC. This encodes CARRRGSSGANVLTF.

The count of this clone is one. The chain recombines TRBV11-2 with TRBJ1-3; 7 bases are shared with TRBD1. This CDR3 has 14 amino acids. Germline CDR1 SGHAT, CDR2 FQNNGV. The V and J ends lost 6 bases and 7 bases, in that order; junction bases with no gene match: 9. DNA for the CDR3: TGTGCCAGCAGTCGGACAGGACAGCCGAACACCATATATTTT. This sequence encodes CASSRTGQPNTIYF. The variable domain in full, with the rest retrieved from reference TRBV11-2 and TRBJ1-3, is EAGVAQSPRYKIIEKRQSVAFWCNPISGHATLYWYQQILGQGPKLLIQFQNNGVVDDSQLPKDRFSAERLKGVDSTLKIQPAKLEDSAVYLCASSRTGQPNTIYFGEGSWLTVV.

The V and J genes are TRBV7-9 and TRBJ2-3; possible D gene TRBD2, 6 bases. The V gene's germline CDR1 is SEHNR and CDR2 FQNEAQ (reference sequence). Trimming cost V 5 bases and J 4 bases, with 16 bases left between them. The CDR3 has 15 residues. CDR3 protein: CASSPGGRPADTQYF. The CDR3 DNA reads as TGTGCCAGCAGCCCCGGGGGTAGGCCGGCAGATACGCAGTATTTT. Together with reference TRBV7-9 and TRBJ2-3, the CDR3 gives the full variable domain: DTGVSQNPRHKITKRGQNVTFRCDPISEHNRLYWYRQTLGQGPEFLTYFQNEAQLEKSRLLSDRFSAERPKGSFSTLEIQRTEQGDSAMYLCASSPGGRPADTQYFGPGTRLTVL.

The chain has TRBV28 and TRBJ2-2, with D tentatively TRBD1 (6 bases). Germline loops: CDR1 MDHEN, CDR2 SYDVKM. Deletions cut 6 bases from V and 2 bases from J, with 10 bases between. There are 14 residues in the CDR3. CDR3 region: CASSRGFNTGELFF. The DNA for the CDR3 is TGTGCCAGCAGCAGGGGTTTCAACACCGGGGAGCTGTTTTTT.

The V gene is TRBV7-9, the J gene TRBJ2-7; 8 nucleotides match TRBD2. V shed 5 bases and J 2 bases; nucleotides not matched to a gene: 2. Germline-derived CDR1 and CDR2 are SEHNR and FQNEAQ (reference sequence). There are 13 residues in the CDR3. The CDR3 DNA follows: TGTGCCAGCAGCGTCGGGGGGGCCTACGAGCAGTACTTC. Its translation is CASSVGGAYEQYF.

This chain connects TRBV10-3 to TRBJ1-4; 10 positions agree with TRBD1. This CDR3 has 16 residues. V trimming: 3 bases; J trimming: 10 bases; junction bases outside the gene matches: 11. Germline CDR1 and CDR2: ENHRY and SYGVKD. The CDR3: CAISDAGTGERGKLFF. The CDR3 DNA follows: TGTGCCATCAGTGATGCCGGGACAGGGGAAAGGGGAAAACTGTTTTTT.

Only a few counts were recorded for this clone. This chain links TRBV5-4 with TRBJ1-5; D unclear. V was shortened by 2 bases and J by 0 bases, with 9 bases between the two germline ends. Looked up from germline, CDR1 is SGHNT and CDR2 is YYREEE (reference sequence). This CDR3 region has 15 residues. CDR3 coding DNA: TGTGCCAGCAGCTTTTCCAGTTATAGCAATCAGCCCCAGCATTTT. Its translation is CASSFSSYSNQPQHF.

V and J are TRBV14 and TRBJ2-2, with no clear D. Germline V gene data show CDR1 as SGHDN and CDR2 as FVKESK. CDR3 size: 13 residues. V lost 4 bases to trimming and J lost 4 bases, with 7 bases between them. CDR3 DNA sequence: TGTGCCAGCAGCCCGTCTCCCACCGGGGAGCTGTTTTTT. Its protein is CASSPSPTGELFF. The whole variable domain, filled in from reference TRBV14 and TRBJ2-2, reads EAGVTQFPSHSVIEKGQTVTLRCDPISGHDNLYWYRRVMGKEIKFLLHFVKESKQDESGMPNNRFLAERTGGTYSTLKVQPAELEDSGVYFCASSPSPTGELFFGEGSRLTVL.

The chain has TRBV2 and TRBJ1-5; no definite D call. CDR3 length: 14 residues. Germline loops: CDR1 SNHLY, CDR2 FYNNEI. Trimming took off 10 bases at V and 2 bases at J, with 15 bases between the two ends. The CDR3 is CATERVRGNQPQHF. In nucleotides, the CDR3 is TGTGCCACCGAGAGGGTGCGTGGCAATCAGCCCCAGCATTTT.

The table lists this clone with a count of one. The chain uses TRBV5-1 and TRBJ2-2, with D tentatively TRBD1 (5 bases). The CDR3 runs to 12 residues. CDR1 SGHRS and CDR2 YFSETQ come from the germline V gene. V lost 4 bases, J lost 7 bases, and 8 bases lay in between. The CDR3 loop is CASSDRGGELFF. CDR3 sequence (DNA): TGCGCCAGCAGCGATAGGGGCGGGGAGCTGTTTTTT.

The chain carries TRBV5-1 and TRBJ1-1, with D perhaps matching TRBD1 (5 bases). CDR1 is SGHRS and CDR2 is YFSETQ in the germline V gene. This CDR3 is 13 amino acids long. Deletions cut 1 base from V and 10 bases from J, with 14 bases between. CDR3 coding DNA: TGCGCCAGCAGCTTGATAGGAGGGGACGGAGCTTTCTTT. It is translated as CASSLIGGDGAFF.